The 21 T cell receptor beta chains presented below share a single source sample, sequenced in a study of cytomegalovirus exposure and HLA in healthy donors. The PCR was carried out with 60 Vbeta primers and 13 Jbeta primers. TCRdb's copy holds only in-frame clones and misses some; the assay was immunoSEQ multiplex PCR. Among about 130,000 clones listed, roughly four fifths were seen once. The sample comprised PBMCs. All receptors come from a woman aged 55-69 years in good health and CMV-seropositive.

V usage is TRBV21-1 and J usage is TRBJ1-2. TRBV21-1 is marked as a pseudogene. The CDR3 covers 15 residues. The CDR3 protein is CASIGKIQRHYGYTF. CDR3 coding DNA: TGTGCCAGCATCGGGAAAATTCAAAGGCACTATGGCTACACCTTC.

This clone was counted a few times. The V call is TRBV11-1, the J call TRBJ2-5, with TRBD2 matching over 11 bases. The V gene's germline CDR1 is SGHAT and CDR2 FQDESV (reference sequence). J gave up 1 base and V 4 bases, and 5 bases lay outside the gene matches. The CDR3 length is 16 residues. The CDR3 protein is CASSSGLAALQETQYF. Here the CDR3 DNA reads TGTGCCAGCAGCTCGGGACTAGCGGCGCTCCAAGAGACCCAGTACTTC.

The DNA for the CDR3 is TGTGCCAGCAGCTTAGTTCGACTAGCGGGAGGCAATGAGCAGTTCTTC. Translating gives CASSLVRLAGGNEQFF. The chain carries TRBV7-9 and TRBJ2-1, with TRBD2 identical over 13 bases. The germline gives CDR1 SEHNR, CDR2 FQNEAQ (reference sequence). J gave up 6 bases and V 1 base, and 3 bases lay outside the gene matches. This CDR3 spans 16 amino acids.

The J gene is TRBJ2-1, the V gene TRBV4-3, with D perhaps matching TRBD1 (6 bases). The V end was cut by 1 base, the J end by 12 bases, with 10 bases between. The CDR3 covers 12 residues. Germline V gives CDR1 LGHNA, CDR2 YSLEER. CDR3 sequence reads: CASSQVSGVQFF. Here the CDR3 DNA reads TGCGCCAGCAGCCAAGTGTCAGGGGTGCAGTTCTTC.

The genes are TRBV4-2 and TRBJ2-3; 10 nucleotides align to TRBD2. V trimming: 5 bases; J trimming: 7 bases; junction bases outside the gene matches: 9. In germline, CDR1 is LGHNA, CDR2 YNFKEQ. The CDR3 has 15 amino acids. The CDR3 is CASSDLAGDVNTQYF. The CDR3 coding sequence is TGTGCCAGCAGCGACCTAGCGGGAGATGTAAATACGCAGTATTTT.

The chain carries TRBV20-1 and TRBJ1-2, with D unclear. CDR1 and CDR2 from the germline V gene are DFQATT and SNEGSKA (reference sequence). Trimming pared 7 bases from V and 2 bases from J, leaving 8 bases between. The CDR3 is 11 amino acids. CDR3 bases: TGCAGTGTGTATGGCAACTATGGCTACACCTTC. Its translation: CSVYGNYGYTF.

This clone occurred once. This chain links TRBV5-8 with TRBJ1-6, with no clear D. Trimming shortened V by 5 bases and J by 8 bases, and 17 bases separated the two germline ends. CDR3 length equals 15 residues. Per the germline V gene, CDR1 is SGHTS and CDR2 is YDEGEE. CDR3 region: CASRKGLPPDSPLHF. The CDR3 DNA is TGTGCCAGCAGGAAAGGACTCCCGCCGGATTCACCCCTCCACTTT.

The V gene is TRBV7-2, the J gene TRBJ2-7; D uncertain. The CDR3 is 12 amino acids. The V and J ends lost 5 bases and 4 bases respectively, with 9 bases between them. Germline assignment: CDR1 SGHTA and CDR2 FQGNSA. The CDR3 sequence is CASSRNRYEQYF. DNA for the CDR3: TGTGCCAGCAGCCGCAACAGATACGAGCAGTACTTC.

The chain combines TRBV7-8 with TRBJ1-1, with 12 bases lining up with TRBD1. The V and J ends lost 4 bases and 0 bases, in that order; junction bases with no gene match: 9. The CDR3 contains 18 residues. Germline CDR1 and CDR2: SGHVS and FQNEAQ. The CDR3 bases are TGTGCCAGCAGCTCCCGACCCGGGACAGGGGGCTTGAACACTGAAGCTTTCTTT. It translates to CASSSRPGTGGLNTEAFF.

This chain uses TRBV30 with TRBJ2-7; TRBD2 agrees at 12 bases. This CDR3 is 18 amino acids long. After removal of 0 bases from V and 0 bases from J, the junction contained 9 bases not matched to a gene. Germline CDR1 is GTSNPN and CDR2 is SVGIG (reference sequence). DNA for the CDR3: TGTGCCTGGAGTGTACCTCTAGGACTAGCGGGGTCCTCCTACGAGCAGTACTTC. Translating it yields CAWSVPLGLAGSSYEQYF.

The CDR3 DNA is TGCAGCGTTGAACCCCGGGACAGGAACACTGAAGCTTTCTTT. It is translated as CSVEPRDRNTEAFF. The rearrangement links TRBV29-1 to TRBJ1-1, with TRBD1 matching 7 bases. The V gene end was trimmed by 2 bases and the J gene end by 1 base; junction bases not matched to a gene: 4. This CDR3 is 14 amino acids long. Per germline, CDR1 SQVTM and CDR2 ANQGSEA.

The CDR3 DNA reads TGTGCCTGGAATAGGGGCATGGGTGAAAAACTGTTTTTT. Protein: CAWNRGMGEKLFF. V and J are TRBV30 and TRBJ1-4; tentative D call: TRBD1 (5 bases). V dropped 4 bases and J dropped 7 bases, with 13 bases sitting between them. This CDR3 contains 13 residues. Germline V gene lookup returns CDR1 GTSNPN and CDR2 SVGIG (reference sequence).

About this clone: The junction departs from the called germline gene at one end, perhaps through a read error. The chain carries TRBV6-5 and TRBJ1-3; no clear D. There are 14 residues in the CDR3. Germline CDR1 and CDR2: MNHEY and SVGAGI. Here the CDR3 DNA reads TGTGCCAGTCAAGACGGGAGGTCTGGAAACACCATACATTTT. Residues: CASQDGRSGNTIHF.

This clone showed up just a few times. This sample includes further DNA sequences coding for the same CDR3. This sequence joins TRBV18 and TRBJ1-1; D may be TRBD1 (5 bases). This CDR3 has 14 residues. Trimming shortened V by 5 bases and J by 3 bases, and 13 bases separated the two germline ends. Germline CDR1 and CDR2: KGHSH and LQKENI. CDR3 DNA: TGTGCCAGCTCATTCTCGGGAGGGGACACTGAAGCTTTCTTT. This translates into CASSFSGGDTEAFF. The full variable domain, completed using reference TRBV18 and TRBJ1-1, is NAGVMQNPRHLVRRRGQEARLRCSPMKGHSHVYWYRQLPEEGLKFMVYLQKENIIDESGMPKERFSAEFPKEGPSILRIQQVVRGDSAAYFCASSFSGGDTEAFFGQGTRLTVV.

CDR3 region: CASRVPGTANTGELFF. CDR3 nucleotides: TGTGCCAGCAGGGTTCCCGGGACAGCGAACACCGGGGAGCTGTTTTTT. The rearrangement links TRBV7-2 to TRBJ2-2, with 7 nucleotides matching TRBD1. The CDR3 spans 16 residues. Per the germline V gene, CDR1 is SGHTA and CDR2 is FQGNSA. The ends lost 6 bases at V and 0 bases at J; junction bases unmatched: 7.

This clone was observed a single time. V gene TRBV18 combines with J gene TRBJ2-7; 11 bases fit TRBD2. With V trimmed by 0 bases and J by 3 bases, 1 base remained unmatched. This CDR3 spans 15 amino acids. The germline V gene has CDR1 KGHSH and CDR2 LQKENI. The CDR3 protein is CASSPPSGRVYEQYF. The CDR3 DNA reads as TGTGCCAGCTCACCACCTAGCGGGAGGGTCTACGAGCAGTACTTC.

In DNA form, the CDR3 reads TGCGCCAGCAGCCAAACTAGGACAGGGGGGCACTATGGCTACACCTTC. Translating it yields CASSQTRTGGHYGYTF. This rearrangement joins TRBV4-3 to TRBJ1-2; 10 bases are shared with TRBD1. Germline V gives CDR1 LGHNA, CDR2 YSLEER. J was trimmed by 3 bases and V by 2 bases; bases with no gene match: 6. CDR3 length equals 16 residues.

The chain has TRBV5-1 and TRBJ2-5; perhaps TRBD2 as D (6 bases). The J call could be wrong; TRBJ2-7 is a better fit for the DNA end. CDR1 is SGHRS, CDR2 YFSETQ, per germline. This CDR3 region has 14 residues. CDR3 region: CASSLGAGTYEQYF. The CDR3 DNA reads as TGCGCCAGCAGCTTGGGTGCGGGGACCTACGAGCAGTACTTC.

This chain uses TRBV4-2 with TRBJ2-7; D perhaps matches TRBD1 (6 bases). The V gene's germline CDR1 is LGHNA and CDR2 YNFKEQ. Trimming stripped 0 bases from V and 2 bases from J, with 14 bases between. The CDR3 totals 16 residues. The CDR3 reads CASSQEGQIPTYEQYF. In DNA, the CDR3 is TGTGCCAGCAGCCAAGAAGGACAGATTCCAACCTACGAGCAGTACTTC.

This clone was counted a single time. The V and J genes are TRBV2 and TRBJ1-2; 8 bases map to TRBD1. The CDR3 spans 14 residues. CDR1 and CDR2 (germline): SNHLY, FYNNEI. Trimming removed 5 bases from V and 6 bases from J; junction bases left unmatched: 8. As DNA, the CDR3 is TGTGCCAGCAGTCCGTCAGGGGGCATAAATGGCTACACCTTC. This translates into CASSPSGGINGYTF.

V usage is TRBV6-1 and J usage is TRBJ2-3; the D gene is possibly TRBD1 (5 bases). The CDR3 is 15 residues long. V was clipped by 1 base and J by 4 bases, with 12 bases between them. CDR1 MNHNS and CDR2 SASEGT come from the germline V gene. For the CDR3, the DNA is TGTGCCAGCAGTGAAGTAGGGGCAGGGTCAGATACGCAGTATTTT. This codes for CASSEVGAGSDTQYF.